This T cell receptor (beta chain) stems from a study of post-analysis software for immune sequencing data. At the level of the study: Relapsing-remitting, secondary progressive and progressive-relapsing courses of multiple sclerosis were included. Overall study findings and caveats: Strong co-clustering by F measure was seen for same-batch samples. Elevated frequency relative to controls characterized roughly five TRBV segments in patients, TRBV5-6, TRBV5-1 and TRBV20-1 among them. Significantly lower normalized Chao1 diversity was seen in multiple sclerosis patients than in controls.

Germline assignment: CDR1 ENHRY and CDR2 SYGVKD. The CDR3 length is 15 residues. Unmatched junction bases numbered 7, after V lost 2 bases and J lost 8 bases. With respect to this clonotype: Its specificity is unknown.

Prepared TCR beta cDNA libraries contained unique molecular identifiers. Each sample of roughly 0.95 to 10 million input T cells yielded around 500,000 cDNA molecules, so each molecule approximated one T cell. TCRdb re-derived calls from the PCR reads in MiXCR, one entry per CDR3 protein. This sample yields about 540,000 distinct CDR3 sequences, of which around 31% are seen a single time; 4.5% to 7.5% belongs to the top ten. The TCR originated in a girl younger than 18 with multiple sclerosis. Sequenced sample: blood. The chain recombines TRBV10-3 with TRBJ2-1; 9 bases match TRBD1. In DNA form, the CDR3 reads TGTGCCATCAGTGAGCGTGACAGGGGGAGGGATGAGCAGTTCTTC. Translation: CAISERDRGRDEQFF.